This T cell receptor (beta chain) is from a study of blood T cells in healthy people across ages. Trimming shortened V by 6 bases and J by 3 bases, and 20 bases separated the two germline ends. There are 16 residues in the CDR3. With a J-beta primer mix and a sample-barcoded 5' primer, a second PCR ran about 7 to 12 cycles. MiXCR, run by TCRdb on the 5' RACE reads, gives a single entry per CDR3 protein. Found here are more than 1.4 million distinct CDR3 sequences, 42% of them singletons; the top ten hold 7% to 9.5%. V is TRBV12-3 or TRBV12-4 and J is TRBJ1-1; maybe TRBD1 (6 bases). This TCR derives from a woman between 18 and 29 years old in good health. The sample comprised blood. The CDR3 DNA sequence: TGTGCCAGCAGCCCCACCGGCAGGGGTGGGTACACTGAAGCTTTCTTT. It encodes CASSPTGRGGYTEAFF.